Listed here are 10 T cell receptor beta chains from one sample, sequenced in a study of breast tumors, draining lymph nodes, adjacent tissues. MiXCR, applied by TCRdb to the multiplex PCR reads, yields one record per CDR3 protein. The sample lists 45,000 or so distinct CDR3 sequences; roughly 24% were seen once. The sequencing sample was made of breast tumor tissue. These receptor sequences come from a female donor with breast cancer. Some clones in this sample may be carry-over from other donors' samples.

This clonotype has ten or more counts. J is TRBJ2-3 and V is TRBV2; no clear D gene. This CDR3 is 14 amino acids long. The ends were cut back, 4 bases at V and 1 base at J, with 9 bases in the middle. CDR1 is SNHLY and CDR2 is FYNNEI in the germline V gene. Written as DNA, the CDR3 is TGTGCCAGCAGTGTAGTGATGGGCACAGATACGCAGTATTTT. It specifies CASSVVMGTDTQYF.

This clonotype rates as large. This chain links TRBV27 with TRBJ2-2; either TRBD1 or TRBD2 may supply D (6 bases each). The CDR3 contains 15 residues. CDR1 and CDR2 (germline): MNHEY, SMNVEV (reference sequence). Trimming took 7 bases from V and 0 from J, leaving 12 bases between them. In nucleotides, the CDR3 is TGTGCCAGCACCCTGGGGGGCCCGAACACCGGGGAGCTGTTTTTT. Translated, it gives CASTLGGPNTGELFF.

The chain couples TRBV28 to TRBJ2-7, with a tentative D call TRBD2 (6 bases). Per germline, CDR1 MDHEN and CDR2 SYDVKM. The CDR3 is 14 residues long. The V and J ends lost 6 bases and 2 bases respectively, with 14 bases between them. For the CDR3, the DNA is TGTGCCAGCAGACCCGGGACTGGCCCCTACGAGCAGTACTTC. It translates to CASRPGTGPYEQYF.

This clonotype showed up many times. V usage is TRBV7-3 and J usage is TRBJ2-4, with 7 nucleotides matching TRBD2. Per the germline V gene, CDR1 is SGHTA and CDR2 is FQGTGA. V shed 3 bases and J 8 bases; nucleotides not matched to a gene: 19. CDR3 size: 18 residues. CDR3 region: CASSFYDAREGPVDIQYF. The CDR3 nucleotides read TGTGCCAGCAGCTTCTACGATGCGAGGGAGGGCCCAGTAGACATTCAGTACTTC.

This clonotype was picked up many times. The chain couples TRBV7-9 to TRBJ1-2, with D possibly matching TRBD1 (5 bases). This CDR3 has 15 residues. V gave up 2 bases and J gave up 8 bases, with 18 bases separating them. Germline-derived CDR1 and CDR2 are SEHNR and FQNEAQ (reference sequence). The CDR3 loop reads CASSLWPPGYYGYTF. The CDR3 bases are TGTGCCAGCAGCTTATGGCCACCAGGGTATTACGGCTACACCTTC.

This clonotype was counted ten times or more. The chain has TRBV5-1 and TRBJ2-7, with D perhaps matching TRBD2 (6 bases). Between the trimmed V and J ends, which lost 5 bases and 5 bases, there was a span of 20 bases. This CDR3 comprises 15 residues. The germline CDR1 and CDR2 sequences are SGHRS and YFSETQ. DNA for the CDR3: TGCGCCAGCAGGGACGGCGGGGATCTTACCCACGAGCAGTACTTC. It translates to CASRDGGDLTHEQYF.

This clonotype was detected many times. The rearrangement uses TRBV5-1 and TRBJ2-3; D perhaps matches TRBD1 (5 bases). The germline CDR1 and CDR2 sequences are SGHRS and YFSETQ. This CDR3 has 14 residues. Trimming removed 5 bases from V and 0 bases from J, with 10 bases in between. CDR3 bases: TGCGCCAGCAGTACGACAGCAAGCACAGATACGCAGTATTTT. This gives the protein CASSTTASTDTQYF.

This clonotype was seen at least ten times. This chain uses TRBV5-1 with TRBJ2-7; TRBD1 aligns across 8 bases. The CDR3 has 15 residues. Trimming took 3 bases from V and 3 from J; bases not matched to a gene: 8. Germline loops: CDR1 SGHRS, CDR2 YFSETQ. In DNA, the CDR3 is TGCGCCAGCAGCTCGGCCGGGACAGGCTACTACGAGCAGTACTTC. Translated, it gives CASSSAGTGYYEQYF.

This clonotype was recorded many times. This sequence joins TRBV6-1 and TRBJ2-7; D not resolved. The V gene's germline CDR1 is MNHNS and CDR2 SASEGT. The CDR3 is 10 residues long. Trimming cost V 7 bases and J 3 bases, with 4 bases left between them. The CDR3 region is CASNGYEQYF. The CDR3 coding sequence is TGTGCCAGCAACGGCTACGAGCAGTACTTC.

This clonotype has at least ten counts. This chain connects TRBV6-5 to TRBJ2-2; D not resolved. The germline V gene has CDR1 MNHEY and CDR2 SVGAGI. The CDR3 has 12 residues. V lost 5 bases and J lost 2, with 3 bases in between. CDR3 sequence (DNA): TGTGCCAGCAGTCCCAACACCGGGGAGCTGTTTTTT. Translating it yields CASSPNTGELFF.